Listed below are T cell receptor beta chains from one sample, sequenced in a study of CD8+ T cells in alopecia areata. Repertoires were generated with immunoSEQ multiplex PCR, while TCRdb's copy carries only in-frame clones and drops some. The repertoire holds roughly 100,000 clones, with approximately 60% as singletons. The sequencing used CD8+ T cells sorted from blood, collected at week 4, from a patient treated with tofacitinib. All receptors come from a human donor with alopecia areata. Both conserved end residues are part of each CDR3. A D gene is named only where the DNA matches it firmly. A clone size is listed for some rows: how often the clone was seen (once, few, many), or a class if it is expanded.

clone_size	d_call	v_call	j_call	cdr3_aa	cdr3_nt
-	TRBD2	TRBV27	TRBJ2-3	CASSLAGGVTDTQYF	TGTGCCAGCAGCCTAGCGGGGGGGGTCACAGATACGCAGTATTTT
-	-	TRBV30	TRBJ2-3	CAWRLRATPSDTQYF	TGTGCCTGGAGACTCCGGGCCACTCCCTCAGATACGCAGTATTTT
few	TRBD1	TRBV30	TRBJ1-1	CAWRGTGGNNTEAFF	TGTGCCTGGAGGGGGACAGGGGGCAATAACACTGAAGCTTTCTTT
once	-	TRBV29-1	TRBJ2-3	CSALGGWGDTQYF	TGCAGCGCACTAGGGGGGTGGGGAGATACGCAGTATTTT
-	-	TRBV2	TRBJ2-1	CASSELASRYNEQFF	TGTGCCAGCAGTGAGCTTGCTAGCAGATACAATGAGCAGTTCTTC
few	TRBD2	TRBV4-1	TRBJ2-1	CASSQDSSGGGQFF	TGCGCCAGCAGCCAAGATAGTAGCGGGGGTGGGCAGTTCTTC
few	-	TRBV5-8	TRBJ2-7	CASSLLVGLRHEQYF	TGTGCCAGCAGCTTGTTAGTAGGACTTCGCCACGAGCAGTACTTC
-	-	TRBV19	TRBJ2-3	CASRTGARTDTQYF	TGTGCCAGCCGAACCGGGGCACGCACAGATACGCAGTATTTT
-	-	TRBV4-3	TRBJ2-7	CASSQDPGELPSEQYF	TGCGCCAGCAGCCAAGATCCCGGGGAACTCCCTTCCGAGCAGTACTTC
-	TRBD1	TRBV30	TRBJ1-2	CAWSARQGSSYGYTF	TGTGCCTGGAGTGCCCGACAGGGATCGAGCTATGGCTACACCTTC
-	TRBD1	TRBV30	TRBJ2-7	CAWTTGQGPHEQYF	TGTGCCTGGACGACGGGACAGGGTCCCCACGAGCAGTACTTC
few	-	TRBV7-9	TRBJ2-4	CASSSTSPGPDIQYF	TGTGCCAGCAGCTCAACCAGCCCAGGGCCGGACATTCAGTACTTC
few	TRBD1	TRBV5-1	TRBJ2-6	CASSLDGTGGANVLTF	TGCGCCAGCAGCTTGGACGGGACAGGTGGGGCCAACGTCCTGACTTTC
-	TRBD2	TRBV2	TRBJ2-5	CASSENLAGGQETQYF	TGTGCCAGCAGTGAGAATCTAGCGGGAGGACAAGAGACCCAGTACTTC
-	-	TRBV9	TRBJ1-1	CASSGTGSEAFF	TGTGCCAGCAGCGGTACAGGTTCTGAAGCTTTCTTT
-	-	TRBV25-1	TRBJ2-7	CASSEDDKNDYEQYF	TGTGCCAGCAGTGAGGATGACAAAAACGACTACGAGCAGTACTTC
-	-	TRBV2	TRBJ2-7	CASRASLLVDDEQYF	TGTGCCAGCAGGGCAAGTCTTCTAGTGGATGACGAGCAGTACTTC
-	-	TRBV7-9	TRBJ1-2	CASSLASVYGLGYTF	TGTGCCAGCAGCTTAGCATCTGTTTACGGATTGGGCTACACCTTC
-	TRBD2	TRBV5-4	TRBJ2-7	CASSLEGLANYEQYF	TGTGCCAGCAGCTTGGAAGGACTAGCGAATTACGAGCAGTACTTC
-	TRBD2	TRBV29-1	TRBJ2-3	CSGETSGGTDTQYF	TGCAGCGGAGAGACTAGCGGGGGCACAGATACGCAGTATTTT
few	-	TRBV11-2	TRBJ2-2	CASSYLTSGELFF	TGTGCCAGCAGCTACCTAACTTCCGGGGAGCTGTTTTTT
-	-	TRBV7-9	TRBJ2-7	CASSLMGAEQYF	TGTGCCAGCAGCTTAATGGGCGCCGAGCAGTACTTC
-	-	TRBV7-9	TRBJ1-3	CASSPPGHSGNTIYF	TGTGCCAGCAGCCCCCCGGGGCACTCTGGAAACACCATATATTTT
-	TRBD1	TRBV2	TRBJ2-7	CASSEFSGQGTSYEQYF	TGTGCCAGCAGTGAATTTTCGGGACAGGGAACCTCCTACGAGCAGTACTTC
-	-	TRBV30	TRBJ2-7	CAWSQGNSYEQYF	TGTGCCTGGTCCCAGGGGAATTCCTACGAGCAGTACTTC
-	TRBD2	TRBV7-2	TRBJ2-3	CASSPRRGVGDTQYF	TGTGCCAGCAGCCCACGCCGGGGGGTAGGAGATACGCAGTATTTT